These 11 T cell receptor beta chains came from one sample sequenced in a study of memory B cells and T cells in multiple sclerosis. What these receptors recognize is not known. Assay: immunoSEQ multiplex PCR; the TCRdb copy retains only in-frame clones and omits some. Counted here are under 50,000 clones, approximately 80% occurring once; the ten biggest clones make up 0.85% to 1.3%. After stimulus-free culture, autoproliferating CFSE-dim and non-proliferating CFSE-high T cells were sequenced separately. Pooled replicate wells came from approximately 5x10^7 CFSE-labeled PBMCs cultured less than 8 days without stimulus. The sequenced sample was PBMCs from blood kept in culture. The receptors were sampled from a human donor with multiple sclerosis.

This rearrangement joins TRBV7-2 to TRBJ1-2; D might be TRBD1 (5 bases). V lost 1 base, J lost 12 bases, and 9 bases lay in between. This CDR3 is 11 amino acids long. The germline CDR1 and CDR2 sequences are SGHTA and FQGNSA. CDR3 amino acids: CASSLGQTDTF. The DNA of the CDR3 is TGTGCCAGCAGCTTAGGACAGACGGACACCTTC.

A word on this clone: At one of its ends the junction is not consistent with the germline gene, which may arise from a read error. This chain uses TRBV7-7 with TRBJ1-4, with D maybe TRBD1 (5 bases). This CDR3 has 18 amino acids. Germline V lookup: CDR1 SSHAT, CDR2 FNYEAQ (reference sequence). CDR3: CASSQSTQGFATNEKLFF. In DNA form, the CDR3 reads TGTGCTAGCAGCCAAAGCACCCAGGGATTTGCAACTAATGAAAAACTGTTTTTT.

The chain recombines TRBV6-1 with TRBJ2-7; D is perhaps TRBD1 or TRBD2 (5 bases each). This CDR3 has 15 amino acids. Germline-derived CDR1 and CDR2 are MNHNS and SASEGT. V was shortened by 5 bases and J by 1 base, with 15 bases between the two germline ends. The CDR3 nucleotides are TGTGCCAGCAGTATGAACCGGGACGGATCCTACGAGCAGTACTTC. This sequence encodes CASSMNRDGSYEQYF.

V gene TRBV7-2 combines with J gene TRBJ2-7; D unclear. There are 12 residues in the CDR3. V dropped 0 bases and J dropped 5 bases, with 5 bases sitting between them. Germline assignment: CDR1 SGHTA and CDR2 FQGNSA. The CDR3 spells CASSLAVHEQYF. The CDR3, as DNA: TGTGCCAGCAGCTTAGCGGTCCACGAGCAGTACTTC. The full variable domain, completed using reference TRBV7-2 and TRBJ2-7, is GAGVSQSPSNKVTEKGKDVELRCDPISGHTALYWYRQSLGQGLEFLIYFQGNSAPDKSGLPSDRFSAERTGGSVSTLTIQRTQQEDSAVYLCASSLAVHEQYFGPGTRLTVT.

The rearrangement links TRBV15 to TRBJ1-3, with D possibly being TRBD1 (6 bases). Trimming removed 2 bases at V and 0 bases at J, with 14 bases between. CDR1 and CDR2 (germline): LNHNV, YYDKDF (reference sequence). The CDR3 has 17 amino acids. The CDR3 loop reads CATSRSAGGHSGNTIYF. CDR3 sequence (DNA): TGTGCCACCAGCAGAAGTGCCGGGGGCCACTCTGGAAACACCATATATTTT.

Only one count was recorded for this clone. In DNA form, the CDR3 reads TGTGCCAGCAGCGAACCCGGGCCTAGCACAGATACGCAGTATTTT. This sequence encodes CASSEPGPSTDTQYF. This chain joins TRBV7-3 and TRBJ2-3, with D unclear. V was shortened by 5 bases and J by 0 bases, with 12 bases between the two germline ends. CDR1 and CDR2 from the germline V gene are SGHTA and FQGTGA. The CDR3 is made up of 15 amino acids.

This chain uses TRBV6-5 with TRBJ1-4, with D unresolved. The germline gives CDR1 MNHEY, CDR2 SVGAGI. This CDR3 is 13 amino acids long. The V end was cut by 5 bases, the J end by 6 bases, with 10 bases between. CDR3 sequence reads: CASSNLGDEKLFF. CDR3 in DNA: TGTGCCAGCAGTAACTTAGGAGATGAAAAACTGTTTTTT.

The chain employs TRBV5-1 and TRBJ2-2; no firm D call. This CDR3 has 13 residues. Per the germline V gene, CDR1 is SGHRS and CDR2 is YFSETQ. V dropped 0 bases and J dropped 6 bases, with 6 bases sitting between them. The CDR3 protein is CASSLVLPGELFF. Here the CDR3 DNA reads TGCGCCAGCAGCTTGGTGCTTCCCGGGGAGCTGTTTTTT.

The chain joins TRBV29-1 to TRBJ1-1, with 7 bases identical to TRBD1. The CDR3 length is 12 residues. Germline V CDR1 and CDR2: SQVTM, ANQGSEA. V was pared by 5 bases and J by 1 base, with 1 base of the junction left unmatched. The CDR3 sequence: CSVRTGNTEAFF. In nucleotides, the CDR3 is TGCAGCGTTAGGACAGGGAACACTGAAGCTTTCTTT.

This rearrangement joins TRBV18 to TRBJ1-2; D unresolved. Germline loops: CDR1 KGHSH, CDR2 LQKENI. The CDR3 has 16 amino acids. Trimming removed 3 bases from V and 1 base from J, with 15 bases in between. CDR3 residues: CASSPSMAEFNYGYTF. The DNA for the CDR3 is TGTGCCAGCTCACCCTCCATGGCAGAATTTAACTATGGCTACACCTTC.

The DNA of the CDR3 is TGCGCCAGCAGCCAAGGGGGGACCCCTTTCTCCTACGAGCAGTACTTC. Translation: CASSQGGTPFSYEQYF. V and J are TRBV4-3 and TRBJ2-7; the D gene could be TRBD1 or TRBD2 (5 bases each). Germline CDR1 is LGHNA and CDR2 is YSLEER. The CDR3 spans 16 residues. V was clipped by 1 base and J by 0 bases, with 13 bases between them.